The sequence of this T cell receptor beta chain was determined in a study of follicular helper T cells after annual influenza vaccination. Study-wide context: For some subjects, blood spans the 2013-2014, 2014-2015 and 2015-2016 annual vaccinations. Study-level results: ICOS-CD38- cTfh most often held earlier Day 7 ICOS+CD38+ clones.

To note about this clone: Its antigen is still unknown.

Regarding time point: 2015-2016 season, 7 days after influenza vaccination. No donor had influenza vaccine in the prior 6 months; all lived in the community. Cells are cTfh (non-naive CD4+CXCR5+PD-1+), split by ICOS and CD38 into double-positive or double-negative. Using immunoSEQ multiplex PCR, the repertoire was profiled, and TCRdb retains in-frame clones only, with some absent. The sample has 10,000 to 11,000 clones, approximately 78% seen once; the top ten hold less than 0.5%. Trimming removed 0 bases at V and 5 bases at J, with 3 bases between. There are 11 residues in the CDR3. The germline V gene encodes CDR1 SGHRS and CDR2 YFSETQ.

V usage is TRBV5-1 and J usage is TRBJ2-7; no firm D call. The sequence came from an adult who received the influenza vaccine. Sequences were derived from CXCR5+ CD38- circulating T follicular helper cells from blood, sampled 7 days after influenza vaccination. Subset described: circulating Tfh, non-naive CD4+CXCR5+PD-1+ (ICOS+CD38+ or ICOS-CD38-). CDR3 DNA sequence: TGCGCCAGCAGCTTGGACCACGAGCAGTACTTC. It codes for CASSLDHEQYF.